This TCR beta chain emerged from a study of cytomegalovirus exposure and HLA in healthy donors. Whole-study context: As an earlier analysis found, some 180 million T cells yielded about 120 million unique TCR beta sequences.

Notes on this clone: Its specificity is unknown.

13 Jbeta primers and 60 Vbeta primers were used for the PCR. Clones were sequenced by immunoSEQ multiplex PCR, and TCRdb holds only the in-frame ones, with some missing. This table has fewer than 250,000 clones, about 88% appearing once. Findings of the study overall: In the analysis, some V segments, TRBV6-2 and TRBV6-3 included, were excluded as indistinguishable. Common viral pathogens (according to a later analysis) appeared linked to several of the most significant clusters.

Germline assignment: CDR1 ENHRY and CDR2 SYGVKD. V shed 7 bases, J shed 1 base, and the junction held 3 bases outside the gene matches. The CDR3 extends over 14 amino acids. The V and J genes are TRBV10-3 and TRBJ2-3, with 9 bases aligning to TRBD2. Source material: PBMCs. This TCR derives from a woman aged 18-29 years in good health and CMV-seronegative. The CDR3 sequence: CAITSGTGTDTQYF. DNA for the CDR3: TGTGCCATCACTAGCGGGACAGGCACAGATACGCAGTATTTT.